This entry lists 6 T cell receptor beta chains sequenced from one sample in a study of cytomegalovirus exposure and HLA in healthy donors (dated by TCRdb to 2017 to 2019). To prepare the library, the immunoSEQ multiplex PCR assay was applied. For the multiplex PCR, a mixture combining 60 forward primers for TCR Vbeta segments and 13 reverse primers for TCR Jbeta segments was used. TCRdb took over this immuneACCESS table, retaining in-frame rearrangements with V and J assigned. Such tables are incomplete; in checked studies, under half of the missing clones stem from an unresolved V gene, and the remainder is unexplained. The sample records 100,000 to 120,000 clones, about three quarters of which are singletons. 5.6% of the sample is in the top ten clones. Sequencing was done on a sample of PBMCs. Source of these receptors: a male donor in good health and CMV-seronegative.

The chain has TRBV4-2 and TRBJ2-3; D is possibly TRBD1 (6 bases). The ends were cut back, 1 base at V and 4 bases at J, with 12 bases in the middle. This CDR3 has 15 residues. Per germline, CDR1 LGHNA and CDR2 YNFKEQ. The CDR3 nucleotides read TGTGCCAGCAGCCAAGCGCAGGGGAAATCAGATACGCAGTATTTT. Translated, it gives CASSQAQGKSDTQYF.

This clone has a single count. The chain has TRBV30 and TRBJ2-1; TRBD1 is a possible D gene (6 bases). Germline V gene data show CDR1 as GTSNPN and CDR2 as SVGIG (reference sequence). Trimming stripped 4 bases from V and 5 bases from J, with 24 bases between. The CDR3 contains 17 residues. The CDR3 sequence is CAWIPRRGVSSDNEQFF. CDR3 DNA: TGTGCCTGGATCCCCCGCAGGGGCGTCTCCTCAGACAATGAGCAGTTCTTC.

The V and J genes are TRBV11-3 and TRBJ1-1, with D perhaps matching TRBD1 (6 bases). Trimming removed 5 bases from V and 0 bases from J, with 19 bases in between. The CDR3 extends over 17 amino acids. CDR1 and CDR2 (germline): SGHNT, YENEEA. The CDR3 DNA follows: TGTGCCAGCAGCCGCAACCCCTTCGGACAGCTGAACACTGAAGCTTTCTTT. Translation: CASSRNPFGQLNTEAFF.

The chain combines TRBV19 with TRBJ1-5; the match to TRBD1 covers 10 bases. This CDR3 has 13 residues. V was clipped by 9 bases and J by 7 bases; unmatched bases: 6. Germline loops: CDR1 LNHDA, CDR2 SQIVND (reference sequence). CDR3: CASLGQGGQPQHF. The CDR3 bases are TGTGCCAGCCTCGGACAGGGGGGACAGCCCCAGCATTTT.

The chain employs TRBV4-2 and TRBJ2-3; 7 bases are shared with TRBD2. The CDR3 extends over 18 amino acids. The V gene's germline CDR1 is LGHNA and CDR2 YNFKEQ. The J segment lost 2 bases and the V segment lost 0 bases, leaving 11 bases of the junction unmatched. The DNA of the CDR3 is TGTGCCAGCAGCCAAGATTGGGTGAGACTAGCTTTCACAGATACGCAGTATTTT. Encoded protein: CASSQDWVRLAFTDTQYF.

The genes are TRBV12-5 and TRBJ2-1; D is undetermined. This CDR3 contains 13 residues. The V end lost 2 bases, the J end lost 6 bases, and 8 bases lay between the germline ends. CDR1 and CDR2 from the germline V gene are LGHNT and FRNRAP. The CDR3 region has the DNA TGTGCTAGTGGTTTGTTGCAGCGCAATGAGCAGTTCTTC. Translated: CASGLLQRNEQFF.